The 3 T cell receptor beta chains below come from one sample, sequenced in a study of T cells in Graves' hyperthyroidism and ophthalmopathy. TCR beta CDR3 regions were amplified from RNA. The primer set for the first-round RT-PCR of the TCR CDR3 was HTBI. TCRdb reprocessed the multiplex PCR reads via MiXCR and lists one record per CDR3 protein. This sample yields roughly 720,000 distinct CDR3 sequences, of which approximately 15% are seen a single time; 15% to 17% belongs to the top ten. The sample was blood. The receptors were sampled from a man aged 50 to 59 with Graves' hyperthyroidism.

This clonotype came up many times. This chain joins TRBV7-8 and TRBJ1-1; D gene ambiguous. CDR1 SGHVS and CDR2 FQNEAQ come from the germline V gene. This CDR3 is built from 15 residues. The germline V and J ends were trimmed by 0 bases and 2 bases, with 10 bases remaining between them. The CDR3 sequence is CASSLAPRKNTEAFF. The CDR3 DNA is TGTGCCAGCAGCTTAGCGCCCAGGAAAAACACTGAAGCTTTCTTT.

In its sample, this clonotype was seen a few times. Here the CDR3 reads CASRTGQAPNQPQHF. The DNA of the CDR3 is TGTGCCAGCAGAACCGGACAGGCCCCCAATCAGCCCCAGCATTTT. The chain recombines TRBV28 with TRBJ1-5, with 7 bases aligning to TRBD1. V trimming: 6 bases; J trimming: 3 bases; junction bases outside the gene matches: 8. From germline, CDR1 is MDHEN and CDR2 SYDVKM. This CDR3 has 15 amino acids.

The chain employs TRBV28 and TRBJ1-1; D is uncertain. The CDR3 covers 13 residues. V dropped 5 bases and J dropped 1 base, with 8 bases sitting between them. Germline values: CDR1 MDHEN, CDR2 SYDVKM. Written as DNA, the CDR3 is TGTGCCAGCAGTATATTAGAGAACACTGAAGCTTTCTTT. Protein product: CASSILENTEAFF.